This T cell receptor beta chain comes out of a study of T cell changes during pregnancy in multiple sclerosis. V gave up 4 bases and J gave up 2 bases, with 18 bases separating them. CDR1 is SGDLS, CDR2 YYNGEE, per germline. This CDR3 has 16 residues. The count of this clone is one. Measured with immunoSEQ multiplex PCR; TCRdb has only the in-frame clones, and not every one. This sample has under 100,000 clones, with roughly 90% found just once. The sequenced sample was peripheral blood, obtained in the first trimester of pregnancy. The receptor comes from a female donor in good health, enrolled as a control in a pregnancy study. The chain has TRBV9 and TRBJ1-1; possible D gene TRBD1, 6 bases. The CDR3 bases are TGTGCCAGCAGCCCCCGACAGGTTTCCGTAAACACTGAAGCTTTCTTT. It codes for CASSPRQVSVNTEAFF.